This T cell receptor beta chain was captured by sequencing in a study of regulatory T cells in long-lasting Graves disease. Arm-PCR of CDR3 regions and iRepertoire HTBI primers were used to build TCR beta libraries. TCRdb called the multiplex PCR reads again in MiXCR, with one record for every CDR3 protein. The repertoire holds about 430,000 distinct CDR3 sequences, with around 16% as singletons. This sample's time point: newly diagnosed GD, antithyroid drugs for less than 3 months. The TCR library used RNA extracted from PBMCs. The CDR3 is 15 residues long. V lost 3 bases and J lost 13, with 21 bases in between. Germline CDR1 and CDR2: LNHDA and SQIVND (reference sequence). To note about this clonotype: Its specificity is unknown.

Overall study results and limits: Persistent disease preferred TRBV28, TRBJ1-2 and TRBJ2-5; new disease, TRBV20-1 and TRBJ2-1.

This sample was also put to use in a study of T cells in Graves' hyperthyroidism and ophthalmopathy. From that second work: Initially, a first-round RT-PCR of the TCR CDR3 employed the HTBI primer set. Ophthalmopathy, as predicted by the model, came a median about seven months after the prediction.

Sample: peripheral blood mononuclear cells (PBMCs), taken at new diagnosis, from a patient treated with antithyroid drugs. The TCR originated in a woman aged 35 to 49 with Graves disease. This rearrangement joins TRBV19 to TRBJ1-4; D gene uncertain. This CDR3 reads CASSIRVLGESALFF. The CDR3 DNA reads TGTGCCAGTAGTATCCGGGTTCTGGGAGAATCAGCACTGTTTTTT.